A single sample is the source of the 3 T cell receptor beta chains below, sequenced in a study of glioma-infiltrating T cells after dendritic cell vaccination. Clones were sequenced by immunoSEQ multiplex PCR, and TCRdb holds only the in-frame ones, with some missing. The sample includes roughly 70,000 clones, over 70% seen only once; the top ten take roughly 2.2%. Sequenced here: blood, sampled before dendritic cell vaccination. Receptors originate from a human donor with glioblastoma.

The V gene is TRBV7-2, the J gene TRBJ1-2, with D unresolved. The V gene's germline CDR1 is SGHTA and CDR2 FQGNSA. The V gene lost 6 bases and the J gene lost 0 bases, with 14 bases spanning the gap. CDR3 size: 15 residues. The CDR3: CASRVQAQSNYGYTF. The CDR3 bases are TGTGCCAGCAGGGTGCAGGCGCAATCTAACTATGGCTACACCTTC.

The sample holds one count of this clone. The chain uses TRBV6-5 and TRBJ1-2, with D possibly TRBD1 on 6 matching bases. Per the germline V gene, CDR1 is MNHEY and CDR2 is SVGAGI. This CDR3 is 15 amino acids long. V dropped 0 bases and J dropped 4 bases, with 12 bases sitting between them. The CDR3 nucleotides read TGTGCCAGCAGTTACTCAGCAGGGGTGGCCTATGGCTACACCTTC. Amino acid sequence: CASSYSAGVAYGYTF.

V gene TRBV15 combines with J gene TRBJ2-1; possibly TRBD1 for D (5 bases). Trimming cost V 1 base and J 9 bases, with 16 bases left between them. This CDR3 has 15 amino acids. CDR1 and CDR2 (germline): LNHNV, YYDKDF (reference sequence). The CDR3 reads CATSRVPRGKGEQFF. As DNA, the CDR3 is TGTGCCACCAGCAGAGTTCCTAGGGGAAAGGGTGAGCAGTTCTTC. The whole variable domain, remainder taken from reference TRBV15 and TRBJ2-1, is DAMVIQNPRYQVTQFGKPVTLSCSQTLNHNVMYWYQQKSSQAPKLLFHYYDKDFNNEADTPDNFQSRRPNTSFCFLDIRSPGLGDTAMYLCATSRVPRGKGEQFFGPGTRLTVL.